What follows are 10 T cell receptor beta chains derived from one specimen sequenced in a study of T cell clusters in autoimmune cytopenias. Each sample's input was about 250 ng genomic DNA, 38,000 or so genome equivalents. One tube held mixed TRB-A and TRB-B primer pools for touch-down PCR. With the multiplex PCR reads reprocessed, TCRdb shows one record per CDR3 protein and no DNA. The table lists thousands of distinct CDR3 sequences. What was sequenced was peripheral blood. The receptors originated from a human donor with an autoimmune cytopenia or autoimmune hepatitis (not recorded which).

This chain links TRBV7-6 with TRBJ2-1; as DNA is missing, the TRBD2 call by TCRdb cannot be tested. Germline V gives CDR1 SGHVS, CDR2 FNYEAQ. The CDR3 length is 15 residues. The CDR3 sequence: CASSLIAGGVDEQYF.

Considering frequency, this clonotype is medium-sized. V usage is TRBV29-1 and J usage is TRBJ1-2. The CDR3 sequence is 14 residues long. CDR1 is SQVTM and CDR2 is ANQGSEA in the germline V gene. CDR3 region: CSVDLGYGPYGYTF.

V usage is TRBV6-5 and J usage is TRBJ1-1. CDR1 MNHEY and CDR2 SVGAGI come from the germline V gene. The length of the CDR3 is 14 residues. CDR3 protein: CASSFVGRNTEAFF.

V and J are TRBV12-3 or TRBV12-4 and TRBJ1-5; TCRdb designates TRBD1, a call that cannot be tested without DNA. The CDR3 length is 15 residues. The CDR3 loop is CASSDRTGLRQPQHF.

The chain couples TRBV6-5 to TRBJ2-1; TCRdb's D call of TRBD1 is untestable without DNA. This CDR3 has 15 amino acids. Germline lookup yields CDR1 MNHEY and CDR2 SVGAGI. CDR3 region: CASRGDRVNYNEQFF.

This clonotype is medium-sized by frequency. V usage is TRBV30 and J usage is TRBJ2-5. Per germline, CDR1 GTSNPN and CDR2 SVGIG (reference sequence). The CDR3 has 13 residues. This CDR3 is CAWSAVHQETQYF.

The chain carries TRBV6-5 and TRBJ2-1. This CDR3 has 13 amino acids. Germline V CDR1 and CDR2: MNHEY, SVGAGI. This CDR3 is CASGEGSYNEQFF.

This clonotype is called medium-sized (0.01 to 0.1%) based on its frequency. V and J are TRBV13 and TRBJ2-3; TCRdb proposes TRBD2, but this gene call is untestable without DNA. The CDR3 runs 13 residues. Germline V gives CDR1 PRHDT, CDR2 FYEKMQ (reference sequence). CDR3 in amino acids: CASSRESSDTQYF.

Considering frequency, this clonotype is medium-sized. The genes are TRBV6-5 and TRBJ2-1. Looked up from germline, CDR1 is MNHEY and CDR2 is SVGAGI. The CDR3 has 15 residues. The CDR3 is CASRKAGASYNEQFF.

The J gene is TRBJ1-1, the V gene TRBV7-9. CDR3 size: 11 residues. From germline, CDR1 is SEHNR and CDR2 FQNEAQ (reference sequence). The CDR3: CASSKDGEAFF.